This is a list of T cell receptor beta chains from one sample in a study of cytomegalovirus exposure and HLA in healthy donors. Using immunoSEQ multiplex PCR, the repertoire was profiled, and TCRdb retains in-frame clones only, with some absent. The table lists some 130,000 clones, 80% to 90% of them singletons. The specimen was PBMCs. All receptors come from a woman between 18 and 30 years old in good health and CMV-seronegative. CDR3s include the opening cysteine and the closing phenylalanine or tryptophan.

V gene	J gene	CDR3 protein
TRBV13	TRBJ1-1	CASSLYYQGGPVNTEAFF
TRBV7-9	TRBJ2-7	CASSLGTESYEQYF
TRBV10-2	TRBJ1-1	CASSDRLGDLNTEAFF
TRBV15	TRBJ1-2	CATSRQGQGGYTF
TRBV7-9	TRBJ2-3	CASSSPQAGGYTDTQYF
TRBV6-5	TRBJ2-1	CASSSGGALNNEQFF
TRBV5-5	TRBJ2-1	CASSSGVTEQFF
TRBV4-1	TRBJ1-2	CASSALLRAGTFF
TRBV5-1	TRBJ1-5	CASSPEGQSNQPQHF
TRBV18	TRBJ1-4	CASSPWTGGNEKLFF
TRBV10-1	TRBJ1-1	CASSESLEGIAEAFF
TRBV9	TRBJ1-2	CASSTGGAEFGDGYTF
TRBV6-5	TRBJ1-5	CASSYGTGSNQPQHF
TRBV18	TRBJ1-3	CASSPLDRAGNTIYF
TRBV10-3	TRBJ2-3	CAISDSRGSTDTQYF
TRBV7-8	TRBJ2-3	CASSSRAASDTQYF
TRBV6-5	TRBJ1-2	CASSYLPQHGYTF
TRBV19	TRBJ1-5	CASSIVPEDDQPQHF
TRBV7-2	TRBJ1-2	CASSPYNGYTF
TRBV7-9	TRBJ1-6	CASSSGTGNSPLHF
TRBV7-8	TRBJ2-7	CASSPKPRTYEQYF
TRBV9	TRBJ2-2	CASSATGGNTGELFF
TRBV7-3	TRBJ1-1	CASSLTGVTEAFF
TRBV6-6	TRBJ1-1	CASSSEGGNTEAFF
TRBV6-5	TRBJ1-1	CASSYAGKSTEAFF
TRBV19	TRBJ2-1	CASSLDRYNEQFF
TRBV9	TRBJ1-6	CASGRYRGQSGPLHF
TRBV11-2	TRBJ1-2	CASSLSQGQYNYGYTF
TRBV9	TRBJ1-3	CASSVGWALTAGNTIYF